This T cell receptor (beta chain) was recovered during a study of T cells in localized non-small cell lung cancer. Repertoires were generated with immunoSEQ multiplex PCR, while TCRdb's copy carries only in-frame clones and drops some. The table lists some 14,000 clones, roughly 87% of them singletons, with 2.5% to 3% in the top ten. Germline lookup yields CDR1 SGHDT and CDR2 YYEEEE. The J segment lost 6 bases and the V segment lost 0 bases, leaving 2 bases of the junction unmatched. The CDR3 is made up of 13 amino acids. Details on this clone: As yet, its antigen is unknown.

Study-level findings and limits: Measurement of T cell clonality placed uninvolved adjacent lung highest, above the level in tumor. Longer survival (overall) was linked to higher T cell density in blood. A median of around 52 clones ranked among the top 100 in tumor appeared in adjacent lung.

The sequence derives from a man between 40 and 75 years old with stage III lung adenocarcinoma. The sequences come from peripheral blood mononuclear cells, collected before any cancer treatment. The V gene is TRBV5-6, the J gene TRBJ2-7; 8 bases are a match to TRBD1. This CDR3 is CASSLDRGAEQYF. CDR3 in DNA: TGTGCCAGCAGCTTGGACAGGGGGGCCGAGCAGTACTTC.